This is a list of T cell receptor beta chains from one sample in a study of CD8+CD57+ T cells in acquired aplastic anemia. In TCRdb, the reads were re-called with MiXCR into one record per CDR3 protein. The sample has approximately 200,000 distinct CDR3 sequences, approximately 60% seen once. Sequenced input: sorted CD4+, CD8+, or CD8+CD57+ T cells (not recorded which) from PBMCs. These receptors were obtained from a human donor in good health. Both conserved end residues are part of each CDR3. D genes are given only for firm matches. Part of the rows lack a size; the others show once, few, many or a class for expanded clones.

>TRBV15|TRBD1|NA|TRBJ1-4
CATSRPFPGQGGEKLFF
TGTGCCACCAGCAGACCATTTCCGGGACAGGGAGGCGAAAAACTGTTTTTT
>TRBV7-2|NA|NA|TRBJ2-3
CASSSWLQRKSTDTQYF
TGTGCCAGCAGCTCCTGGCTACAGAGAAAGTCAACAGATACGCAGTATTTT
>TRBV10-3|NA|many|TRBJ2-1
CAISESPRGQLIYNEQFF
TGTGCCATCAGTGAGTCCCCTAGGGGACAACTGATTTACAATGAGCAGTTCTTC
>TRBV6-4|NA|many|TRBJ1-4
CASSDGRGANEKLFF
TGTGCCAGCAGTGACGGCCGGGGTGCTAATGAAAAACTGTTTTTT
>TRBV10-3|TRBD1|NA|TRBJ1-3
CAIRLTGETNTIYF
TGTGCCATCAGGCTGACAGGGGAGACAAACACCATATATTTT
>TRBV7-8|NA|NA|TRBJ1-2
CASSLVGNTEAGYTF
TGTGCCAGCAGCTTAGTGGGGAACACTGAAGCTGGCTACACCTTC
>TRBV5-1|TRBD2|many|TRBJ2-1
CASSQTSGRPWTLNNEQFF
TGCGCCAGCAGTCAGACTAGCGGGAGGCCGTGGACATTAAACAATGAGCAGTTCTTC
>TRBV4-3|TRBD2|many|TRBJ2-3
CASSQDLSTSGVSTDTQYF
TGCGCCAGCAGCCAAGATCTATCGACTAGCGGGGTTAGCACAGATACGCAGTATTTT
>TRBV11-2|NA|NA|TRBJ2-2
CASSPRQTGELFF
TGTGCCAGCAGCCCCCGACAGACCGGGGAGCTGTTTTTT
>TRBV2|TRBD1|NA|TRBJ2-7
CASGGDSRSSYEQYF
TGTGCCAGCGGTGGGGACAGTCGCAGCTCCTACGAGCAGTACTTC
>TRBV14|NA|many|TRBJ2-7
CASSSGYSYEQYF
TGTGCCAGCAGCTCAGGTTATAGCTACGAGCAGTACTTC
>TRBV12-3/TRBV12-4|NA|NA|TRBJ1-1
CASRRGLTVNTEAFF
TGTGCCAGCAGACGCGGACTGACAGTGAACACTGAAGCTTTCTTT
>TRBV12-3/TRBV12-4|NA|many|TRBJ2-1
CASSSIAEGYNEQFF
TGTGCCAGCAGTTCCATCGCAGAAGGCTACAATGAGCAGTTCTTC
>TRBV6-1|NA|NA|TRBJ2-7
CASSEEGTNSYEQYF
TGTGCCAGCAGTGAGGAAGGGACAAACTCCTACGAGCAGTACTTC
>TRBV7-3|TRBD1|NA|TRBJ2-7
CASSLTNPGQGSNEQYF
TGTGCCAGCAGCTTAACGAACCCGGGACAGGGGTCTAACGAGCAGTACTTC
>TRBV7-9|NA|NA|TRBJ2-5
CASSLAGFPQETQYF
TGTGCCAGCAGCTTAGCGGGTTTCCCCCAAGAGACCCAGTACTTC
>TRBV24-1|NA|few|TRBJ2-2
CATSDSGGNTGELFF
TGTGCCACCAGTGATAGTGGGGGAAACACCGGGGAGCTGTTTTTT
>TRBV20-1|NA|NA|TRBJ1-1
CSGGPSNTEAFF
TGCAGTGGGGGACCGTCAAACACTGAAGCTTTCTTT
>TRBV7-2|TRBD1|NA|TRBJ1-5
CASSYRTNRQGGNQPQHF
TGTGCCAGCAGCTACAGGACCAATAGACAGGGTGGCAATCAGCCCCAGCATTTT
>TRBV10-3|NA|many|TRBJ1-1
CAISDLVNTEAFF
TGTGCCATCAGTGATCTGGTGAACACTGAAGCTTTCTTT
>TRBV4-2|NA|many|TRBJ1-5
CASSHPQGTEVVQPQHF
TGTGCCAGCAGCCACCCTCAGGGAACGGAGGTAGTTCAGCCCCAGCATTTT
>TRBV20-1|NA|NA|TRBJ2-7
CSARVLNYEQYF
TGCAGTGCTAGAGTCCTGAACTACGAGCAGTACTTC
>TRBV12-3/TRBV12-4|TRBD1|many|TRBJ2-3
CASSPQGSTDTQYF
TGTGCCAGCAGTCCACAGGGGTCCACAGATACGCAGTATTTT
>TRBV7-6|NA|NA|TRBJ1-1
CASSTGGSYTEAFF
TGTGCCAGCAGCACGGGAGGGTCCTACACTGAAGCTTTCTTT
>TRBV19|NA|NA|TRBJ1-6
CASSAKDGSYNSPPHF
TGTGCCAGTAGTGCAAAAGACGGCTCCTATAATTCACCCCCCCACTTT
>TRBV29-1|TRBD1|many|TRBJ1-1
CSVSGGDRGLNTEAFF
TGCAGCGTTTCAGGTGGGGACAGGGGGCTGAACACTGAAGCTTTCTTT
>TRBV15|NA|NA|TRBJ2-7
CATSSSGGHSYEQYF
TGTGCCACCAGCAGCTCCGGGGGGCACTCCTACGAGCAGTACTTC
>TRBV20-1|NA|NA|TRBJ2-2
CSANTNTGELFF
TGCAGTGCTAATACGAACACCGGGGAGCTGTTTTTT
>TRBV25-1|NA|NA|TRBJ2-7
CASSELFLYEQYF
TGTGCCAGCAGTGAATTGTTCCTCTACGAGCAGTACTTC
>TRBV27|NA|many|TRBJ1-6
CASSPRDYSPLHF
TGTGCCAGCAGTCCTAGGGATTATTCACCCCTCCACTTT